These 8 T cell receptor delta chains were all obtained from the same sample, sequenced in a study of Vδ1+ human thymocytes. Which antigens these TCRs recognize remains unknown. RNA was extracted from the cells and then reverse transcribed. Pooled V-gene forward primers with one constant-region reverse primer generated the CDR3 amplicons by multiplex PCR. TCRdb fed the multiplex PCR reads into CATT to redo clone calling. The sample has 45,000 to 60,000 delta-chain clones; over 12% are singletons. Study findings and constraints: In the thymus, TRG and TRD repertoires looked highly polyclonal with Gaussian CDR3 lengths.

The sequenced sample was Vdelta1+ gamma-delta thymocytes from the thymus. The subset was: FACS-sorted CD3+ TCRalphabeta- TCRVdelta1+ TCRVdelta2- thymocytes. The receptors stem from a girl less than two years old who had congenital heart surgery.

This clone was recorded a few times. The junction departs from germline at one end; a sequencing error may be responsible. The chain recombines TRDV1 with TRDJ1, with 11 positions matching TRDD3. The CDR3 spans 17 residues. Germline CDR1 reads TSWWSYY; CDR2 reads QGS. CDR3: CALEEEPSTGGYWGLIF. CDR3 coding DNA: TGTGCTCTTGAGGAAGAACCGTCTACTGGGGGATATTGGGGACTCATCTTT.

The chain joins TRDV2 to TRDJ1; 8 nucleotides match TRDD3. The germline V gene encodes CDR1 GEAIGNYY and CDR2 EKD. There are 22 residues in the CDR3. V gave up 5 bases and J gave up 0 bases; unmatched junction bases: 28. For the CDR3, the DNA is TGTGCCTGTGGCATATTCCTGGGAATACTGGGGATACCTCCGAGGTACACCGATAAACTCATCTTT. The encoded protein is CACGIFLGILGIPPRYTDKLIF.

The chain uses TRDV1 and TRDJ1; 9 bases map to TRDD3. This CDR3 is built from 23 residues. V gave up 1 base and J gave up 0 bases; unmatched junction bases: 24. From germline, CDR1 is TSWWSYY and CDR2 QGS. In DNA form, the CDR3 reads TGTGCTCTTGGGGAACCCCACATTGTGTCTCGTACTGGGGGAGGTCTTTACACCGATAAACTCATCTTT. Translation gives CALGEPHIVSRTGGGLYTDKLIF.

The chain is built from TRDV1 and TRDJ1, with 11 bases matching TRDD3. Per the germline V gene, CDR1 is TSWWSYY and CDR2 is QGS. V shed 3 bases, J shed 2 bases, and the junction held 26 bases outside the gene matches. CDR3 length equals 23 residues. CDR3 nucleotides: TGTGCTCTTGGGGATCGCCTTCCTCCTACTCCGTTCGCTGGGGGATACCGGACCGATAAACTCATCTTT. This sequence encodes CALGDRLPPTPFAGGYRTDKLIF.

A few counts support this clone. This chain joins TRDV1 and TRDJ1; D is unclear. The CDR3 covers 13 residues. The germline gives CDR1 TSWWSYY, CDR2 QGS. The germline V and J ends were trimmed by 1 base and 4 bases, with 7 bases remaining between them. This CDR3 reads CALGERTGDKLIF. The CDR3 DNA is TGTGCTCTTGGGGAACGGACCGGCGATAAACTCATCTTT.

The V gene is TRDV1, the J gene TRDJ1; unclear D gene. Trimming pared 3 bases from V and 2 bases from J, leaving 13 bases between. The length of the CDR3 is 15 residues. The germline V gene has CDR1 TSWWSYY and CDR2 QGS. The CDR3 nucleotides read TGTGCTCTTGGGGACTATAAAATTAGAACCGATAAACTCATCTTT. The encoded protein is CALGDYKIRTDKLIF.

With regard to this clone: The same CDR3 arises from other DNA sequences in this sample as well. The rearrangement joins TRAV29/DV5 to TRDJ1, with 8 bases identical to TRDD3. CDR1 is NSMFDY, CDR2 ISSIKDK, per germline. This CDR3 spans 16 amino acids. V dropped 5 bases and J dropped 4; count of bases not matched to a gene: 16. CDR3 nucleotide sequence: TGTGCAGCTCCTTGGCCCGAGCTGGGGGAATACGATAAACTCATCTTT. It is translated as CAAPWPELGEYDKLIF.

This clone was seen only a few times. The chain is built from TRDV1 and TRDJ1; D not certain. This CDR3 is 12 amino acids long. CDR1 and CDR2 from the germline V gene are TSWWSYY and QGS. The V and J ends lost 6 bases and 5 bases respectively, with 10 bases between them. CDR3 residues: CALGPARDKLIF. In DNA, the CDR3 is TGTGCTCTTGGCCCTGCGAGGGATAAACTCATCTTT.